This T cell receptor beta chain comes out of a study of T-cell reconstitution after alpha-beta-depleted transplantation in children. This CDR3 spans 14 amino acids. V lost 7 bases to trimming and J lost 7 bases, with 16 bases between them. CDR1 is LGHNT, CDR2 FRNRAP, per germline. Unique molecular identifiers were used in preparing the TCRbeta library. Using its own MiXCR run on the PCR reads, TCRdb lists one record per CDR3 protein. The sample holds roughly 200,000 distinct CDR3 sequences, about 9.2% seen once. This rearrangement joins TRBV12-5 to TRBJ2-2; D could derive from TRBD1 or TRBD2 (7 bases each). This receptor was taken from a human donor who donated a stem cell graft to a child with acute lymphoblastic leukemia. Specimen: PBMCs from the stem cell graft donor, collected from the stem cell graft. The CDR3 region has the DNA TGTGCTAGTGACAGGGGACTAAGTGGCGGGGAGCTGTTTTTT. It encodes CASDRGLSGGELFF.